This T cell receptor (beta chain) came from a study of T cells after yellow fever vaccination. Using its own MiXCR run on the 5' RACE reads, TCRdb lists one record per CDR3 protein. The sample consists of 500,000 to 550,000 distinct CDR3 sequences, 21% of them appearing once. In its sample, this clonotype was seen a few times. Germline lookup yields CDR1 SGHNT and CDR2 YENEEA. The trim removed 6 bases at V and 2 bases at J, leaving 11 bases unmatched. This CDR3 contains 16 residues. The material was PBMCs, obtained about 20 days after the first yellow fever vaccination. This TCR was sampled from a young man who received the YFV17D yellow fever vaccine. This chain links TRBV11-3 with TRBJ2-3, with 7 bases matching TRBD2. The CDR3 spells CASSPQSGEFTDTQYF. CDR3 nucleotides: TGTGCCAGCAGTCCTCAGAGCGGGGAGTTCACAGATACGCAGTATTTT.